These 20 T cell receptor beta chains came from one sample sequenced in a study of CD8+CD57+ T cells in acquired aplastic anemia. For sequencing, patients were chosen who had shown expansion of CD8+CD57+ cells by flow cytometry. Template material for TCR beta VDJ and CDR3 profiling consisted of genomic DNA. From the reads, TCRdb called clonotypes with MiXCR, one entry per CDR3 protein. The sample consists of under 500,000 distinct CDR3 sequences, 25% to 40% of them appearing once. Sequenced: sorted CD4+, CD8+, or CD8+CD57+ T cells (not recorded which) from PBMCs. The receptors here all came from a human donor with aplastic anemia.

In its sample, this clonotype was seen a few times. The chain links TRBV5-1 to TRBJ2-7, with 7 bases lining up with TRBD2. This CDR3 region has 18 residues. V gave up 0 bases and J gave up 2 bases; unmatched junction bases: 14. Germline V lookup: CDR1 SGHRS, CDR2 YFSETQ. The CDR3 DNA is TGCGCCAGCAGCTTGGCAGGTTCGGATGATAGCGGGCCCTACGAGCAGTACTTC. Amino acid sequence: CASSLAGSDDSGPYEQYF.

This clonotype was counted a few times. The chain combines TRBV7-2 with TRBJ2-5; no definite D call. V was trimmed by 3 bases and J by 2 bases, leaving 13 bases between them. Germline CDR1 SGHTA, CDR2 FQGNSA. This CDR3 region has 15 residues. In nucleotides, the CDR3 is TGTGCCAGCAGCTTTTCTTGGCCAGTTCAAGAGACCCAGTACTTC. It specifies CASSFSWPVQETQYF.

The gene calls are TRBV2 and TRBJ1-6; 8 positions match TRBD1. CDR1 is SNHLY, CDR2 FYNNEI, per germline. Trimming took 2 bases from V and 13 from J; bases not matched to a gene: 7. The CDR3 length is 14 residues. DNA of the CDR3: TGTGCCAGCAGTGAATCAGGGGGCTATCAGCCCCTCCACTTT. This gives the protein CASSESGGYQPLHF.

This clonotype was seen a handful of times. The J gene is TRBJ1-1, the V gene TRBV11-3; D call uncertain. CDR3 size: 16 residues. Trimming shortened V by 1 base and J by 0 bases, and 12 bases separated the two germline ends. Per germline, CDR1 SGHNT and CDR2 YENEEA. CDR3 amino acids: CASSLATIAVNTEAFF. CDR3 coding DNA: TGTGCCAGCAGCTTAGCTACAATAGCAGTGAACACTGAAGCTTTCTTT.

The chain couples TRBV15 to TRBJ1-6, with D hard to call. Per the germline V gene, CDR1 is LNHNV and CDR2 is YYDKDF (reference sequence). Trimming cost V 5 bases and J 8 bases, with 10 bases left between them. This CDR3 has 13 residues. The CDR3 DNA reads TGTGCCACCAGCGGGCGGGGAGATTCACCCCTCCACTTT. As protein: CATSGRGDSPLHF.

Many counts were recorded for this clonotype. The gene calls are TRBV24-1 and TRBJ1-2; a possible D gene is TRBD1 (6 bases). The CDR3 is 14 amino acids. Trimming removed 4 bases from V and 4 bases from J, with 12 bases in between. Per germline, CDR1 KGHDR and CDR2 SFDVKD. The CDR3 sequence is CATSDMDRSYGYTF. The CDR3 DNA follows: TGTGCCACCAGTGACATGGACAGATCCTATGGCTACACCTTC.

The V gene is TRBV4-1, the J gene TRBJ2-2; 8 nucleotides match TRBD2. V shed 4 bases, J shed 4 bases, and the junction held 8 bases outside the gene matches. The CDR3 is 16 residues long. The germline CDR1 and CDR2 sequences are MGHRA and YSYEKL. CDR3: CASSRRGGSGTGELFF. The CDR3 nucleotides read TGCGCCAGCAGCCGACGGGGGGGCTCGGGCACCGGGGAGCTGTTTTTT.

Details on this clonotype: Mismatch with germline at one junction end may stem from a read error. The chain recombines TRBV5-1 with TRBJ2-7; TRBD1 or TRBD2 may be the D gene (5 bases each). In germline, CDR1 is SGHRS, CDR2 YFSETQ. The CDR3 length is 13 residues. Here the CDR3 DNA reads TGCGCCAACAGCTTGTGGGGGTCCTACGAGCAGTACTTC. Translated: CANSLWGSYEQYF.

Remarks on this clonotype: Likely a read error: the CDR3 ends without its conserved phenylalanine or tryptophan. It is unclear where the CDR3 begins or ends on the DNA, so no DNA is shown, and the CDR3 is as TCRdb lists it. CDR3 residues: CATSDTRTAL. The chain recombines TRBV24-1 with TRBJ2-2; the D segment call TRBD1 is taken from the table without a DNA check. 10 amino acids form the CDR3, both terminal residues included. Per germline, CDR1 KGHDR and CDR2 SFDVKD.

The V gene is TRBV6-1, the J gene TRBJ2-5; the match to TRBD1 covers 11 bases. The CDR3 runs 15 residues. J gave up 5 bases and V 5 bases, and 7 bases lay outside the gene matches. The germline V gene has CDR1 MNHNS and CDR2 SASEGT. In nucleotides, the CDR3 is TGTGCCAGCAGTACCGGGACAGGGGGTTGGGAGACCCAGTACTTC. Its translation is CASSTGTGGWETQYF.

This clonotype was seen only a few times. The rearrangement joins TRBV11-2 to TRBJ2-6; 14 bases line up with TRBD2. V was clipped by 4 bases and J by 2 bases; unmatched bases: 7. The CDR3 runs to 19 residues. Germline assignment: CDR1 SGHAT and CDR2 FQNNGV. This CDR3 is CASSSLGLAGAAGANVLTF. The CDR3, as DNA: TGTGCCAGCAGCTCCCTGGGACTAGCGGGGGCCGCTGGGGCCAACGTCCTGACTTTC.

This clonotype was observed at least ten times. This chain uses TRBV6-2 or TRBV6-3 with TRBJ1-2; no firm D call. CDR3 length equals 14 residues. The germline CDR1 and CDR2 sequences are MNHEY and SVGEGT. V was trimmed by 0 bases and J by 0 bases, leaving 5 bases between them. The CDR3 nucleotides read TGTGCCAGCAGTTACTCAGCTGCTAACTATGGCTACACCTTC. As protein: CASSYSAANYGYTF.

This chain joins TRBV29-1 and TRBJ2-3; the D is unclear. The CDR3 loop spans 16 amino acids. V was pared by 7 bases and J by 3 bases, with 23 bases between. Germline-derived CDR1 and CDR2 are SQVTM and ANQGSEA. CDR3 nucleotide sequence: TGCAGCGCCACGCCCCAACGACTTTGGCAAACAGATACGCAGTATTTT. As protein: CSATPQRLWQTDTQYF.

At least ten counts were recorded for this clonotype. The genes are TRBV20-1 and TRBJ1-6; D may be TRBD1 (6 bases). Germline lookup yields CDR1 DFQATT and CDR2 SNEGSKA (reference sequence). The CDR3 is made up of 16 amino acids. V was pared by 6 bases and J by 9 bases, with 24 bases between. CDR3 sequence reads: CSATPGAGEISSPLHF. CDR3 coding DNA: TGCAGTGCGACCCCGGGGGCAGGGGAGATAAGTTCACCCCTCCACTTT.

The gene calls are TRBV11-3 and TRBJ1-2; D call uncertain. Germline CDR1 is SGHNT and CDR2 is YENEEA. The germline V and J ends were trimmed by 1 base and 10 bases, with 7 bases remaining between them. This CDR3 has 11 residues. The CDR3 here is CASSLGADYTF. The CDR3 coding sequence is TGTGCCAGCAGCTTAGGTGCGGACTACACCTTC.

J is TRBJ1-1 and V is TRBV6-1, with D perhaps matching TRBD1 (6 bases). CDR1 is MNHNS, CDR2 SASEGT, per germline. Trimming left V 5 bases short and J 4 bases short, with 14 bases between. CDR3 size: 14 residues. The DNA for the CDR3 is TGTGCCAGCAGTCCACAGGGATGGTCCACTGAAGCTTTCTTT. It translates to CASSPQGWSTEAFF.

This clonotype appeared many times. V usage is TRBV20-1 and J usage is TRBJ2-5, with TRBD2 matching over 11 bases. Germline V gives CDR1 DFQATT, CDR2 SNEGSKA (reference sequence). V gave up 3 bases and J gave up 5 bases; unmatched junction bases: 8. The CDR3 is 15 residues long. CDR3 sequence reads: CSASLLAGVRETQYF. The DNA of the CDR3 is TGCAGTGCTAGCCTACTAGCGGGAGTTCGTGAGACCCAGTACTTC.

This clonotype was observed many times. The chain combines TRBV10-3 with TRBJ1-2; D not certain. This CDR3 spans 12 amino acids. The V gene lost 4 bases and the J gene lost 4 bases, with 7 bases spanning the gap. CDR1 and CDR2 from the germline V gene are ENHRY and SYGVKD. Here the CDR3 reads CAISGAVYGYTF. CDR3 nucleotide sequence: TGTGCCATCAGTGGGGCTGTCTATGGCTACACCTTC.

This clonotype was seen a few times. The rearrangement links TRBV30 to TRBJ1-2, with D possibly matching TRBD1 (5 bases). CDR1 and CDR2 from the germline V gene are GTSNPN and SVGIG (reference sequence). Trimming removed 4 bases from V and 4 bases from J, with 13 bases in between. The CDR3 length is 13 residues. The CDR3, as DNA: TGTGCCTGGACGGCCCAGGGAACCTATGGCTACACCTTC. Translation gives CAWTAQGTYGYTF.

In this sample, this clonotype turned up a few times. V gene TRBV5-4 combines with J gene TRBJ2-7, with D possibly being TRBD1 (6 bases). The CDR3 sequence is 12 residues long. V was clipped by 4 bases and J by 5 bases, with 10 bases between them. In germline, CDR1 is SGHNT, CDR2 YYREEE (reference sequence). CDR3 in DNA: TGTGCCAGCAGCCCAACAGGGCACGAGCAGTACTTC. Encoded protein: CASSPTGHEQYF.